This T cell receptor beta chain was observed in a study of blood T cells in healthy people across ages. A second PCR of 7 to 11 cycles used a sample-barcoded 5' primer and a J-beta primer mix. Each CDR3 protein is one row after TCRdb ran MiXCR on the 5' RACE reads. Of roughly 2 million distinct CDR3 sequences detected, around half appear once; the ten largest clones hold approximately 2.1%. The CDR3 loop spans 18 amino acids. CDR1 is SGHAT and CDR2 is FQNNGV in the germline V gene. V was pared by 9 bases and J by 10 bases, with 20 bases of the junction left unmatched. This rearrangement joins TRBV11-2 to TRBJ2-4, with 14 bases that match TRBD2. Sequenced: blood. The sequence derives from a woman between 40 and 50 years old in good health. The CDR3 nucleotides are TGTGCCAGTATCCGGAGCGGGACTAGCGGGGGCCCCCGTGGTATTCAGTACTTC. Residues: CASIRSGTSGGPRGIQYF.